The 28 T cell receptor beta chains listed next were all sequenced from one sample in a study of follicular helper T cells after annual influenza vaccination. The method was immunoSEQ multiplex PCR; TCRdb's version includes in-frame clones alone and lacks a portion of them. The data hold about 5,000 clones, with more than 80% observed a single time. As for time point: 2015-2016 season, 7 days after influenza vaccination. The specimen comprised CXCR5+ CD38- circulating T follicular helper cells from blood, sampled 7 days after influenza vaccination. Subset in this sample: circulating Tfh, non-naive CD4+CXCR5+PD-1+ (ICOS+CD38+ or ICOS-CD38-). Every receptor here comes from an adult who received the influenza vaccine.

CDR3 DNA sequence: TGTGCCAGGCTAGAATTTTGGACGGAGAACACTGAAGCTTTCTTT. Protein: CARLEFWTENTEAFF. The V gene is TRBV25-1, the J gene TRBJ1-1; D not resolved. V dropped 9 bases and J dropped 1 base, with 18 bases sitting between them. The germline V gene encodes CDR1 MGHDK and CDR2 SYGVNS. The CDR3 sequence is 15 residues long.

This sequence joins TRBV5-4 and TRBJ2-5; TRBD1 is a possible D gene (5 bases). This CDR3 spans 14 amino acids. The V gene's germline CDR1 is SGHNT and CDR2 YYREEE (reference sequence). V was trimmed by 0 bases and J by 4 bases, leaving 10 bases between them. This chain's CDR3 is CASSLGAGRETQYF. In nucleotides, the CDR3 is TGTGCCAGCAGCTTGGGTGCAGGGCGAGAGACCCAGTACTTC.

The chain is built from TRBV5-1 and TRBJ2-5, with 14 nucleotides matching TRBD2. Germline V lookup: CDR1 SGHRS, CDR2 YFSETQ. Trimming removed 2 bases from V and 1 base from J; junction bases left unmatched: 7. This CDR3 has 18 residues. Here the CDR3 DNA reads TGCGCCAGCAGCTTTGGTCGGGGGACTAGCGGGGGCCAAGAGACCCAGTACTTC. The encoded protein is CASSFGRGTSGGQETQYF.

The rearrangement joins TRBV6-1 to TRBJ2-1; tentatively, D is TRBD1 (6 bases). V gave up 2 bases and J gave up 9 bases, with 11 bases separating them. Germline values: CDR1 MNHNS, CDR2 SASEGT. The CDR3 totals 13 residues. CDR3 protein: CASSELGGGEQFF. In DNA, the CDR3 is TGTGCCAGCAGTGAATTAGGGGGTGGTGAGCAGTTCTTC.

The chain has TRBV5-5 and TRBJ2-7; the D is unclear. The CDR3 loop spans 13 amino acids. The V end was cut by 0 bases, the J end by 4 bases, with 8 bases between. Germline loops: CDR1 SGHKS, CDR2 YYEKEE (reference sequence). This CDR3 reads CASSLAPEYEQYF. The CDR3 coding sequence is TGTGCCAGCAGCTTGGCCCCCGAATACGAGCAGTACTTC. Using reference TRBV5-5 and TRBJ2-7 for the parts outside the CDR3, the full variable domain is DAGVTQSPTHLIKTRGQQVTLRCSPISGHKSVSWYQQVLGQGPQFIFQYYEKEERGRGNFPDRFSARQFPNYSSELNVNALLLGDSALYLCASSLAPEYEQYFGPGTRLTVT.

The chain carries TRBV6-1 and TRBJ2-5; 8 nucleotides agree with TRBD2. Germline V lookup: CDR1 MNHNS, CDR2 SASEGT. The V gene end was trimmed by 4 bases and the J gene end by 0 bases; junction bases not matched to a gene: 10. This CDR3 region has 17 residues. The CDR3 is CASSARTAGGYQETQYF. The CDR3, as DNA: TGTGCCAGCAGTGCCCGTACTGCGGGGGGCTACCAAGAGACCCAGTACTTC.

This clone was detected only once. The rearrangement joins TRBV11-2 to TRBJ1-1, with no clear D. The germline CDR1 and CDR2 sequences are SGHAT and FQNNGV. CDR3 size: 16 residues. Trimming took off 5 bases at V and 0 bases at J, with 16 bases between the two ends. This CDR3 reads CASSPGGGRLNTEAFF. In DNA, the CDR3 is TGTGCCAGCAGCCCCGGCGGTGGCAGATTGAACACTGAAGCTTTCTTT.

The rearrangement links TRBV7-9 to TRBJ2-2; a weak D match, TRBD2 (6 bases). This CDR3 spans 13 amino acids. Trimming took 4 bases from V and 6 from J, leaving 9 bases between them. Germline loops: CDR1 SEHNR, CDR2 FQNEAQ (reference sequence). DNA for the CDR3: TGTGCCAGCAGCTCGGGACTCGCCGGGGAGCTGTTTTTT. Translation gives CASSSGLAGELFF.

In this sample, this clone turned up a few times. CDR3 sequence reads: CASLSSYEQYF. The CDR3 DNA sequence: TGTGCCAGCCTAAGTAGCTACGAGCAGTACTTC. This sequence joins TRBV6-5 and TRBJ2-7; D unresolved. The CDR3 consists of 11 residues. The V end lost 8 bases, the J end lost 3 bases, and 8 bases lay between the germline ends. Looked up from germline, CDR1 is MNHEY and CDR2 is SVGAGI.

The rearrangement joins TRBV5-4 to TRBJ2-1, with 7 bases lining up with TRBD2. This CDR3 comprises 15 residues. J was trimmed by 4 bases and V by 0 bases; bases with no gene match: 4. Germline V gene lookup returns CDR1 SGHNT and CDR2 YYREEE (reference sequence). In DNA, the CDR3 is TGTGCCAGCAGCTTGGGAGTGGGGGGGTACAATGAGCAGTTCTTC. Encoded protein: CASSLGVGGYNEQFF.

CDR3 sequence: CASSVGTGLSSPLHF. For the CDR3, the DNA is TGTGCCAGCTCCGTCGGGACAGGGTTATCTTCACCCCTCCACTTT. V gene TRBV18 combines with J gene TRBJ1-6, with TRBD1 matching 9 bases. CDR1 is KGHSH, CDR2 LQKENI, per germline. V lost 6 bases, J lost 9 bases, and 9 bases stayed unmatched. The CDR3 contains 15 residues.

This clone came up a few times. The gene calls are TRBV7-3 and TRBJ2-2; 7 bases align to TRBD1. The CDR3 is 16 amino acids. Germline values: CDR1 SGHTA, CDR2 FQGTGA. The V segment lost 1 base and the J segment 8 bases; nucleotides outside the gene matches: 10. The CDR3, as DNA: TGTGCCAGCAGCTTAAGTCGGACAGGTAGTGGAGGGGAGCTGTTTTTT. It is translated as CASSLSRTGSGGELFF.

This clone was observed once. The CDR3 nucleotides are TGTGCCAGTGCAGGAGACTATGGCTACACCTTC. Protein product: CASAGDYGYTF. The chain combines TRBV19 with TRBJ1-2; D is ambiguous. V lost 8 bases, J lost 3 bases, and 7 bases lay in between. Germline V CDR1 and CDR2: LNHDA, SQIVND (reference sequence). The CDR3 contains 11 residues.

The chain uses TRBV7-2 and TRBJ2-5, with TRBD2 as a possible D gene (6 bases). There are 14 residues in the CDR3. Between the trimmed V and J ends, which lost 5 bases and 4 bases, there was a span of 14 bases. Germline V gene sequence: CDR1 SGHTA, CDR2 FQGNSA. This CDR3 reads CASSPRLDPETQYF. The DNA of the CDR3 is TGTGCCAGCAGCCCTAGACTAGATCCAGAGACCCAGTACTTC.

The CDR3 DNA follows: TGTGCCAGCAGCGGGGACAGGGGATCTGAAGCTTTCTTT. It specifies CASSGDRGSEAFF. This chain uses TRBV5-5 with TRBJ1-1; 10 nucleotides match TRBD1. Germline CDR1 reads SGHKS; CDR2 reads YYEKEE (reference sequence). This CDR3 contains 13 residues. V was clipped by 4 bases and J by 6 bases; unmatched bases: 3.

V gene TRBV28 combines with J gene TRBJ2-2, with TRBD2 as a possible D gene (6 bases). Deletions cut 7 bases from V and 3 bases from J, with 18 bases between. The CDR3 has 16 amino acids. Germline V lookup: CDR1 MDHEN, CDR2 SYDVKM. The CDR3: CASIFRRGRDTGELFF. For the CDR3, the DNA is TGTGCCAGCATCTTCCGGCGGGGCCGGGACACCGGGGAGCTGTTTTTT.

V usage is TRBV18 and J usage is TRBJ1-1; D is perhaps TRBD1 (6 bases). The ends were cut back, 3 bases at V and 0 bases at J, with 14 bases in the middle. Germline loops: CDR1 KGHSH, CDR2 LQKENI. The CDR3 loop spans 16 amino acids. The CDR3 reads CASSPGAGAMNTEAFF. CDR3 nucleotides: TGTGCCAGCTCACCGGGGGCAGGGGCAATGAACACTGAAGCTTTCTTT. The variable domain in full, completed from reference TRBV18 and TRBJ1-1, reads NAGVMQNPRHLVRRRGQEARLRCSPMKGHSHVYWYRQLPEEGLKFMVYLQKENIIDESGMPKERFSAEFPKEGPSILRIQQVVRGDSAAYFCASSPGAGAMNTEAFFGQGTRLTVV.

The chain couples TRBV5-1 to TRBJ2-3; TRBD2 agrees at 9 bases. The CDR3 extends over 17 amino acids. Per germline, CDR1 SGHRS and CDR2 YFSETQ. Germline trimming cut 0 bases from V and 4 bases from J; bases unmatched to any gene: 9. Written as DNA, the CDR3 is TGCGCCAGCAGCTTGGCGTCGTGGCGGGGGGGGGCAGATACGCAGTATTTT. It is translated as CASSLASWRGGADTQYF. The complete variable domain, with remaining parts taken from reference TRBV5-1 and TRBJ2-3, reads KAGVTQTPRYLIKTRGQQVTLSCSPISGHRSVSWYQQTPGQGLQFLFEYFSETQRNKGNFPGRFSGRQFSNSRSEMNVSTLELGDSALYLCASSLASWRGGADTQYFGPGTRLTVL.

The chain recombines TRBV2 with TRBJ1-1, with D tentatively TRBD1 (6 bases). The CDR3 extends over 12 amino acids. The germline CDR1 and CDR2 sequences are SNHLY and FYNNEI. V dropped 1 base and J dropped 8 bases, with 8 bases sitting between them. As DNA, the CDR3 is TGTGCCAGCAGTGAAGACAGGGCCGAAGCTTTCTTT. It is translated as CASSEDRAEAFF.

This clone came up a few times. The chain employs TRBV5-1 and TRBJ1-3; TRBD1 might be the D (5 bases). V was cut by 4 bases and J by 1 base, with 12 bases left in between. Germline V lookup: CDR1 SGHRS, CDR2 YFSETQ. The CDR3 is made up of 15 amino acids. CDR3 bases: TGCGCCAGCAGCCAATCAGGGTATTCTGGAAACACCATATATTTT. This encodes CASSQSGYSGNTIYF.

This sequence joins TRBV7-2 and TRBJ2-1; D may be TRBD2 (5 bases). Trimming removed 2 bases from V and 3 bases from J, with 11 bases in between. In germline, CDR1 is SGHTA, CDR2 FQGNSA. The CDR3 is 15 amino acids. The CDR3 coding sequence is TGTGCCAGCAGCTTAACCGGGGTTGACTACAATGAGCAGTTCTTC. It translates to CASSLTGVDYNEQFF. Full variable domain (remainder filled in from reference TRBV7-2 and TRBJ2-1): GAGVSQSPSNKVTEKGKDVELRCDPISGHTALYWYRQSLGQGLEFLIYFQGNSAPDKSGLPSDRFSAERTGGSVSTLTIQRTQQEDSAVYLCASSLTGVDYNEQFFGPGTRLTVL.

The rearrangement uses TRBV7-9 and TRBJ2-5; D gene unclear. The CDR3 runs 15 residues. With 6 bases removed from V and 5 bases from J, the gap between germline ends came to 19 bases. Looked up from germline, CDR1 is SEHNR and CDR2 is FQNEAQ (reference sequence). CDR3 protein: CASRSSDRHRETQYF. The CDR3 bases are TGTGCCAGCAGATCGAGTGATCGTCATAGGGAGACCCAGTACTTC. The full variable domain, completed using reference TRBV7-9 and TRBJ2-5, is DTGVSQNPRHKITKRGQNVTFRCDPISEHNRLYWYRQTLGQGPEFLTYFQNEAQLEKSRLLSDRFSAERPKGSFSTLEIQRTEQGDSAMYLCASRSSDRHRETQYFGPGTRLLVL.

CDR3 sequence reads: CASSLGRTGNSPLHF. CDR3 coding DNA: TGTGCCAGCAGCTTAGGCCGTACAGGGAATTCACCCCTCCACTTT. V and J are TRBV13 and TRBJ1-6; D perhaps matches TRBD1 (6 bases). CDR3 length: 15 residues. Per the germline V gene, CDR1 is PRHDT and CDR2 is FYEKMQ (reference sequence). The V gene lost 0 bases and the J gene lost 7 bases, with 10 bases spanning the gap.

The chain combines TRBV19 with TRBJ1-2; D gene ambiguous. Germline V gene data show CDR1 as LNHDA and CDR2 as SQIVND (reference sequence). Trimming left V 6 bases short and J 1 base short, with 9 bases between. The CDR3 contains 13 residues. The CDR3 loop is CASRGTDNYGYTF. The CDR3 DNA reads as TGTGCCAGTAGGGGTACAGATAACTATGGCTACACCTTC.

The V and J genes are TRBV6-1 and TRBJ2-7; unclear D gene. Germline-derived CDR1 and CDR2 are MNHNS and SASEGT. CDR3 length: 12 amino acids. The germline V and J ends were trimmed by 2 bases and 6 bases, with 8 bases remaining between them. CDR3 loop: CASSEMAAEQYF. The CDR3 DNA reads TGTGCCAGCAGTGAAATGGCGGCCGAGCAGTACTTC.

The chain employs TRBV4-2 and TRBJ2-3; 9 positions agree with TRBD2. Germline V gene data show CDR1 as LGHNA and CDR2 as YNFKEQ. With V trimmed by 0 bases and J by 4 bases, 5 bases remained unmatched. This CDR3 contains 16 residues. The CDR3 loop is CASSQDKRGAPDTQYF. In nucleotides, the CDR3 is TGTGCCAGCAGCCAAGATAAGCGGGGGGCTCCAGATACGCAGTATTTT.

The chain links TRBV12-5 to TRBJ2-7; D ambiguous. This CDR3 spans 13 amino acids. The germline gives CDR1 LGHNT, CDR2 FRNRAP. Trimming took 4 bases from V and 3 from J, leaving 10 bases between them. CDR3 nucleotides: TGTGCTAGTGGTTCGGGTATTTTCTACGAGCAGTACTTC. Its translation is CASGSGIFYEQYF.

This clone was seen a single time. The chain uses TRBV6-1 and TRBJ2-3, with D perhaps matching TRBD1 (6 bases). Per germline, CDR1 MNHNS and CDR2 SASEGT. The CDR3 loop spans 12 amino acids. Trimming shortened V by 5 bases and J by 7 bases, and 10 bases separated the two germline ends. CDR3 sequence: CASSRGGNTQYF. The CDR3 DNA is TGTGCCAGCAGTCGTGGGGGCAATACGCAGTATTTT.